The 16 T cell receptor beta chains below all came from one sample that was sequenced in a study of a mutant IDH1 vaccine in newly diagnosed glioma. Only in-frame clones appear in the TCRdb table, and some are missing; sequencing was by immunoSEQ multiplex PCR. The sample shows about 67,000 clones, around four fifths of them seen only once. Time point given: baseline, week 1 (first vaccination visit). The sample's treatment: pre-vaccination baseline after standard-of-care therapy. The sequencing used peripheral blood mononuclear cells (PBMCs), collected from a glioma patient treated with radiotherapy, temozolomide or both. These TCRs come from a woman younger than 30 with glioma. Some clones in this sample may be carry-over from other donors' samples.

The chain combines TRBV7-2 with TRBJ2-5; D tentatively fits TRBD1 or TRBD2 (5 bases each). Germline CDR1 and CDR2: SGHTA and FQGNSA. V lost 1 base, J lost 7 bases, and 16 bases lay in between. The CDR3 contains 15 residues. CDR3 sequence: CASSLGSGTAGTQYF. In DNA, the CDR3 is TGTGCCAGCAGCTTAGGATCCGGGACGGCGGGGACCCAGTACTTC.

The chain combines TRBV4-1 with TRBJ2-5; TRBD1 might be the D (6 bases). V was cut by 6 bases and J by 3 bases, with 11 bases left in between. This CDR3 is built from 13 residues. Germline CDR1 MGHRA, CDR2 YSYEKL. The CDR3 region has the DNA TGCGCCAGCAGTTTACAGGGAGAAGAGACCCAGTACTTC. It yields the protein CASSLQGEETQYF.

In DNA, the CDR3 is TGTGCCAGCAGCTTAGACGACAGGGTTGGAGCAGATACGCAGTATTTT. It translates to CASSLDDRVGADTQYF. The rearrangement joins TRBV7-8 to TRBJ2-3, with 7 nucleotides matching TRBD1. CDR1 is SGHVS and CDR2 is FQNEAQ in the germline V gene. CDR3 size: 16 residues. The J segment lost 4 bases and the V segment lost 1 base, leaving 8 bases of the junction unmatched.

Only one count was recorded for this clone. The V and J genes are TRBV7-2 and TRBJ2-3; maybe TRBD2 (5 bases). Trimming took 5 bases from V and 0 from J, leaving 12 bases between them. The CDR3 has 15 amino acids. Germline lookup yields CDR1 SGHTA and CDR2 FQGNSA. CDR3 protein: CASSPGLPSTDTQYF. The CDR3 bases are TGTGCCAGCAGCCCCGGACTGCCTAGCACAGATACGCAGTATTTT.

The chain recombines TRBV14 with TRBJ2-2, with D unclear. Trimming left V 6 bases short and J 4 bases short, with 9 bases between. Germline CDR1 SGHDN, CDR2 FVKESK. The CDR3 sequence is 13 residues long. CDR3 nucleotides: TGTGCCAGCAGACCCAGATTCACCGGGGAGCTGTTTTTT. Protein: CASRPRFTGELFF.

The chain is built from TRBV7-8 and TRBJ2-2, with 8 bases that match TRBD2. CDR1 and CDR2 (germline): SGHVS, FQNEAQ. The trim removed 5 bases at V and 5 bases at J, leaving 7 bases unmatched. The CDR3 extends over 15 amino acids. The CDR3 here is CASSQHPGGTGELFF. DNA of the CDR3: TGTGCCAGCAGCCAACACCCGGGAGGGACCGGGGAGCTGTTTTTT.

V and J are TRBV27 and TRBJ2-3; D is uncertain. This CDR3 contains 16 residues. CDR1 and CDR2 (germline): MNHEY, SMNVEV (reference sequence). Trimming pared 5 bases from V and 1 base from J, leaving 16 bases between. CDR3 nucleotide sequence: TGTGCCAGCAGTCTCCCCGGCCGGGCGGGCACAGATACGCAGTATTTT. Translation: CASSLPGRAGTDTQYF.

The rearrangement uses TRBV9 and TRBJ1-2; D might be TRBD1 (6 bases). The germline V gene has CDR1 SGDLS and CDR2 YYNGEE. V was clipped by 1 base and J by 5 bases, with 18 bases between them. This CDR3 region has 16 residues. CDR3 nucleotide sequence: TGTGCCAGCAGCGTATATGACTCCCCTGGACAGTATGGCTACACCTTC. This codes for CASSVYDSPGQYGYTF. The full variable domain, its missing parts supplied by reference TRBV9 and TRBJ1-2, is DSGVTQTPKHLITATGQRVTLRCSPRSGDLSVYWYQQSLDQGLQFLIQYYNGEERAKGNILERFSAQQFPDLHSELNLSSLELGDSALYFCASSVYDSPGQYGYTFGSGTRLTVV.

The chain is built from TRBV29-1 and TRBJ1-4; no clear D gene. The length of the CDR3 is 14 residues. Germline V gives CDR1 SQVTM, CDR2 ANQGSEA. V was trimmed by 0 bases and J by 6 bases, leaving 11 bases between them. CDR3 in amino acids: CSVEEVGSDEKLFF. The CDR3 region has the DNA TGCAGCGTTGAAGAGGTTGGGTCTGATGAAAAACTGTTTTTT.

This chain uses TRBV4-2 with TRBJ2-7, with TRBD1 matching over 11 bases. The V and J ends lost 4 bases and 2 bases, in that order; junction bases with no gene match: 4. CDR3 size: 15 residues. Per the germline V gene, CDR1 is LGHNA and CDR2 is YNFKEQ. The DNA of the CDR3 is TGTGCCAGCAGCCCCCGGACAGGGGGCACCTACGAGCAGTACTTC. It yields the protein CASSPRTGGTYEQYF.

The gene calls are TRBV7-9 and TRBJ2-7; D gene ambiguous. V was clipped by 1 base and J by 3 bases, with 10 bases between them. In germline, CDR1 is SEHNR, CDR2 FQNEAQ (reference sequence). This CDR3 is built from 14 residues. DNA of the CDR3: TGTGCCAGCAGCTTAGGACGGGTAAGCTACGAGCAGTACTTC. It specifies CASSLGRVSYEQYF.

The genes are TRBV6-5 and TRBJ1-1, with no clear D. Trimming took off 8 bases at V and 6 bases at J, with 10 bases between the two ends. Germline loops: CDR1 MNHEY, CDR2 SVGAGI. The CDR3 extends over 11 amino acids. CDR3 coding DNA: TGTGCCAGCGGTCGACTACCTGAAGCTTTCTTT. Its translation is CASGRLPEAFF.

DNA of the CDR3: TGCGCCAGCAGCTTCGGGGCAGGGGGGGGCAATGAGCAGTTCTTC. It specifies CASSFGAGGGNEQFF. The chain joins TRBV5-1 to TRBJ2-1; D possibly uses TRBD1 or TRBD2 (7 bases each). V was pared by 2 bases and J by 6 bases, with 15 bases between. Germline-derived CDR1 and CDR2 are SGHRS and YFSETQ. The CDR3 runs to 15 residues.

The CDR3 DNA reads TGTGCCAGCAGCCGGGGCGTCGAGGCCTACGAGCAGTACTTC. Translated: CASSRGVEAYEQYF. The chain carries TRBV13 and TRBJ2-7; D may be TRBD1 or TRBD2 (5 bases each). The V and J ends lost 5 bases and 2 bases respectively, with 13 bases between them. The CDR3 runs to 14 residues. Germline CDR1 and CDR2: PRHDT and FYEKMQ (reference sequence).

The genes are TRBV18 and TRBJ2-3; D is unclear. This CDR3 comprises 16 residues. Deletions cut 3 bases from V and 2 bases from J, with 15 bases between. Germline V gene data show CDR1 as KGHSH and CDR2 as LQKENI. CDR3 DNA sequence: TGTGCCAGCTCACCCCCGGGCAGGAGCATCACAGATACGCAGTATTTT. It translates to CASSPPGRSITDTQYF.

This chain joins TRBV14 and TRBJ2-7, with D tentatively TRBD2 (5 bases). Trimming shortened V by 10 bases and J by 0 bases, and 13 bases separated the two germline ends. The CDR3 is 13 residues long. Germline V gives CDR1 SGHDN, CDR2 FVKESK. The CDR3 is CANLTGVSYEQYF. The CDR3 nucleotides read TGTGCCAACCTAACCGGGGTCTCCTACGAGCAGTACTTC.